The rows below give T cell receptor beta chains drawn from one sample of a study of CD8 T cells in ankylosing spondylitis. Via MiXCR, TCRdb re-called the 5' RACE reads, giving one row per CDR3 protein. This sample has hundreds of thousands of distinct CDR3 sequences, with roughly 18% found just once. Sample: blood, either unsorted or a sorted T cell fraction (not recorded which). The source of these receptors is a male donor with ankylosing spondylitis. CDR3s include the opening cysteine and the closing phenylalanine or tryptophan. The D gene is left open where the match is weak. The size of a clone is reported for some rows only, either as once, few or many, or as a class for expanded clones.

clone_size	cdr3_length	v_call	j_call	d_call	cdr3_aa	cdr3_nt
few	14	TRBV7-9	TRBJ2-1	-	CASSANPAYNEQFF	TGTGCCAGCAGCGCCAACCCAGCCTACAATGAGCAGTTCTTC
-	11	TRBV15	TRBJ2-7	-	CATSDSYEQYF	TGTGCCACCTCGGACTCCTACGAGCAGTACTTC
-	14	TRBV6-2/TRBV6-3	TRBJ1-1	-	CASTFTAAYTEAFF	TGTGCCAGCACCTTTACCGCCGCCTACACTGAAGCTTTCTTT
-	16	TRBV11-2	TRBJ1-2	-	CASSLDLGRESDGYTF	TGTGCCAGCAGCTTAGATCTGGGACGGGAATCGGATGGCTACACCTTC
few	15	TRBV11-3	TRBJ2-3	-	CASSLTGTRGNTQYF	TGTGCCAGCAGCTTAACCGGGACGCGGGGCAATACGCAGTATTTT
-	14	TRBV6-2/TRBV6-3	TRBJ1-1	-	CASSYWSRGPEAFF	TGTGCCAGCAGTTACTGGTCCAGGGGACCTGAAGCTTTCTTT
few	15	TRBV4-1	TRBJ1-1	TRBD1	CASSQAGQGGTEAFF	TGCGCCAGCAGCCAAGCTGGGCAGGGGGGCACTGAAGCTTTCTTT
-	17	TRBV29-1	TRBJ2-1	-	CSVLGAPGKAGYNEQFF	TGCAGCGTCCTAGGGGCCCCGGGGAAGGCCGGCTACAATGAGCAGTTCTTC
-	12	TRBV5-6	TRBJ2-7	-	CASSLATAGQYF	TGTGCCAGCAGCTTGGCCACAGCTGGGCAGTACTTC
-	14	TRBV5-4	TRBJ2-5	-	CASSPSTSQETQYF	TGTGCCAGCAGCCCCTCGACTAGTCAAGAGACCCAGTACTTC
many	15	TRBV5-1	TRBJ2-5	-	CASSPILEYQETQYF	TGCGCCAGCAGCCCCATATTGGAGTACCAAGAGACCCAGTACTTC
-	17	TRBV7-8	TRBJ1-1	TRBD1	CASSRRQGQGVDTEAFF	TGTGCCAGCAGCCGACGACAGGGCCAGGGGGTCGACACTGAAGCTTTCTTT
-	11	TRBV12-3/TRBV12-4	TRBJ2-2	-	CASRAIGELFF	TGTGCCAGCAGGGCCATCGGGGAGCTGTTTTTT
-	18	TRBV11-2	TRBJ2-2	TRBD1	CASSPRTGSFLNTGELFF	TGTGCCAGCAGCCCTAGGACAGGGTCCTTTTTGAACACCGGGGAGCTGTTTTTT
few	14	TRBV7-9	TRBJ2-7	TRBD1	CASSLGDRPREQYF	TGTGCCAGCAGCTTAGGGGACAGGCCTCGCGAGCAGTACTTC
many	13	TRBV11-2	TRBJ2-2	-	CAGRTENTGELFF	TGTGCCGGCCGGACGGAGAACACCGGGGAGCTGTTTTTT
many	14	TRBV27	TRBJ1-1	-	CASSLSRGWAEAFF	TGTGCCAGCAGTTTATCGAGGGGCTGGGCTGAAGCTTTCTTT
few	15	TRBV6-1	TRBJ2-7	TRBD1	CASRIQGALLYEQYF	TGTGCCAGCAGGATACAGGGGGCTCTTCTCTACGAGCAGTACTTC
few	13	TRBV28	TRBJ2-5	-	CASSLSRWGTQYF	TGTGCCAGCAGTTTATCACGGTGGGGGACCCAGTACTTC
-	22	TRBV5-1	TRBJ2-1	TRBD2	CASSSGGGTSGIIRSSYNEQFF	TGCGCCAGCAGCTCCGGAGGGGGGACTAGCGGGATCATCAGGAGCTCCTACAATGAGCAGTTCTTC
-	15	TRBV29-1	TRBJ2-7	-	CSVATDRKHTYEQYF	TGCAGCGTTGCTACCGACAGGAAGCATACCTACGAGCAGTACTTC
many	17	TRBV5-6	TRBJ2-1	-	CASSLGPRASRDNEQFF	TGTGCCAGCAGCTTGGGCCCGCGCGCCAGCAGAGACAATGAGCAGTTCTTC
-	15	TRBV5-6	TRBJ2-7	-	CASSQIEAPSYEQYF	TGTGCCAGCAGCCAAATCGAGGCCCCCTCCTACGAGCAGTACTTC
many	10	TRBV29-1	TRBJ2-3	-	CSAQGYTQYF	TGCAGCGCCCAGGGTTATACGCAGTATTTT
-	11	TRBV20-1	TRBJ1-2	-	CSARYRAGYTF	TGCAGTGCTAGATATCGGGCGGGCTACACCTTC
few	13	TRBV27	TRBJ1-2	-	CASSSHDQGGYTF	TGTGCCAGCAGTTCCCACGACCAGGGAGGCTACACCTTC
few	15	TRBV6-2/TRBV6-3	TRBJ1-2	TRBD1	CASSYTSGTVYGYTF	TGTGCCAGCAGTTACACGTCCGGGACAGTCTATGGCTACACCTTC
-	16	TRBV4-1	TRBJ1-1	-	CASSQEGRGWNTEAFF	TGCGCCAGCAGCCAAGAAGGGCGGGGGTGGAACACTGAAGCTTTCTTT
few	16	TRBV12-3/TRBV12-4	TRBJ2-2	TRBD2	CASRALAGGDTGELFF	TGTGCCAGCAGAGCACTAGCGGGGGGGGACACCGGGGAGCTGTTTTTT
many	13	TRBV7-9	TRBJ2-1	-	CASSHGTANEQFF	TGTGCCAGCAGCCACGGGACCGCCAATGAGCAGTTCTTC
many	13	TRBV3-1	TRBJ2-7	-	CASSSQGSYEQYF	TGTGCCAGCAGCTCACAGGGTTCCTACGAGCAGTACTTC
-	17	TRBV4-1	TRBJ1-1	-	CASSQDKGASFDTEAFF	TGCGCCAGCAGCCAAGATAAAGGGGCCAGTTTTGACACTGAAGCTTTCTTT
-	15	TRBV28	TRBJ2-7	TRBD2	CASSPLAGGPYEQYF	TGTGCCAGCAGTCCACTAGCGGGAGGCCCCTACGAGCAGTACTTC
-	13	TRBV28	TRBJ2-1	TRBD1	CASSWTGRNEQFF	TGTGCCAGCAGTTGGACAGGGCGAAATGAGCAGTTCTTC
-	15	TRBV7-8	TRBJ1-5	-	CASSLEGSLNQPQHF	TGTGCCAGCAGCTTAGAGGGCAGTCTCAATCAGCCCCAGCATTTT
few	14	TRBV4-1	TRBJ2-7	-	CASSQAQAFYEQYF	TGCGCCAGCAGCCAAGCACAGGCATTCTACGAGCAGTACTTC
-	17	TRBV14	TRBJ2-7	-	CASSQDRVQGRSYEQYF	TGTGCCAGCAGCCAAGATAGAGTCCAGGGCCGATCCTACGAGCAGTACTTC
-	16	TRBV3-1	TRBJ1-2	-	CASSQDRGGASYGYTF	TGTGCCAGCAGCCAAGATCGGGGAGGGGCGAGCTATGGCTACACCTTC
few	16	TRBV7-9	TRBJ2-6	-	CASSWQGMGGANVLTF	TGTGCCAGCAGCTGGCAGGGGATGGGGGGGGCCAACGTCCTGACTTTC
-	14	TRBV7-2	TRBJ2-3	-	CASSPGTGSDTQYF	TGTGCCAGCTCTCCTGGAACGGGATCAGATACGCAGTATTTT
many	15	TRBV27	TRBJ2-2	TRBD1	CASSPRQGLTGELFF	TGTGCCAGCAGTCCCCGACAGGGCCTGACCGGGGAGCTGTTTTTT
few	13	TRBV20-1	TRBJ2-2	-	CSARDRLTGELFF	TGCAGTGCTAGAGATCGTCTCACCGGGGAGCTGTTTTTT
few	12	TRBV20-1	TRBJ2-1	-	CSARDWTGEQFF	TGCAGTGCGCGGGACTGGACGGGAGAGCAGTTCTTC
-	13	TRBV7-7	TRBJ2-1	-	CASSLLGAGEQFF	TGTGCCAGCAGCTTGTTAGGGGCGGGTGAGCAGTTCTTC
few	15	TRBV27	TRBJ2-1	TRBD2	CASSATAGGYNEQFF	TGTGCCAGCAGTGCAACCGCGGGGGGGTACAATGAGCAGTTCTTC
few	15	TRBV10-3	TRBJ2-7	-	CAISSGMAESNEQYF	TGTGCCATCAGCAGCGGTATGGCGGAGTCAAACGAGCAGTACTTC
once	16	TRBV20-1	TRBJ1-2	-	CCVTHREVWGDYGYTF	TGCTGTGTCACTCATAGGGAGGTTTGGGGAGACTATGGCTACACCTTC
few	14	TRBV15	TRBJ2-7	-	CATRSGRGSYEQYF	TGTGCCACCAGATCCGGGAGAGGGTCCTACGAGCAGTACTTC
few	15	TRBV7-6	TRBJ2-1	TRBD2	CASTPSGGPYNEQFF	TGTGCCAGCACCCCTTCGGGGGGTCCCTACAATGAGCAGTTCTTC
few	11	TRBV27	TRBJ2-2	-	CASRGAGELFF	TGTGCCAGCAGGGGGGCCGGGGAGCTGTTTTTT
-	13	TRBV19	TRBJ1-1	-	CASSIWGGTEAFF	TGTGCCAGTAGTATATGGGGGGGCACTGAAGCTTTCTTT
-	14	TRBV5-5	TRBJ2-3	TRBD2	CASSTWTSGDTQYF	TGTGCCAGCAGCACCTGGACTAGCGGTGATACGCAGTATTTT
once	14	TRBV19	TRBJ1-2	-	CASSTGRSNYGYTF	TGTGCCAGTAGTACCGGACGATCTAACTATGGCTACACCTTC
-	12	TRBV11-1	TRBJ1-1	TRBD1	CASSDQGVEAFF	TGTGCCAGCAGCGACCAGGGGGTTGAAGCTTTCTTT
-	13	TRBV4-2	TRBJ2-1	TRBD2	CARAREGLYEQFF	TGTGCCCGCGCGCGGGAGGGCCTTTATGAGCAGTTCTTC
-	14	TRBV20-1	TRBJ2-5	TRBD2	CSARDLREMETQYF	TGCAGTGCTAGAGATTTGCGGGAGATGGAGACCCAGTACTTC
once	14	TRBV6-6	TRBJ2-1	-	CATKEDVDYNEQFF	TGTGCCACCAAAGAAGACGTAGACTACAATGAGCAGTTCTTC